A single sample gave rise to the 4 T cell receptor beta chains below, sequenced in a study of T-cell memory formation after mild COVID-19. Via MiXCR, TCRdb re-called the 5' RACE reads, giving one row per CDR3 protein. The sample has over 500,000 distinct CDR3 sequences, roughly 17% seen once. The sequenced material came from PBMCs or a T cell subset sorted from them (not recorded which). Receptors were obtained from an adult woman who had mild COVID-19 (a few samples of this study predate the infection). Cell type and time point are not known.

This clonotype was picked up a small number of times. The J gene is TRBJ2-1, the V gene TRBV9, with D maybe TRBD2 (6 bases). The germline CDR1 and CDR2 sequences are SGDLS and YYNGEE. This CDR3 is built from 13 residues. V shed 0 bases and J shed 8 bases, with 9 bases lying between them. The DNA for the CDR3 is TGTGCCAGCAGCGTAGTACCGGGGGATGAGCAGTTCTTC. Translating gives CASSVVPGDEQFF.

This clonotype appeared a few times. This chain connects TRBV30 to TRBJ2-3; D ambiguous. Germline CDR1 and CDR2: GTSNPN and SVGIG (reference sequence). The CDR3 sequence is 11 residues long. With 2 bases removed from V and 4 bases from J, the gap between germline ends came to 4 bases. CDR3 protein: CAWSLPDTQYF. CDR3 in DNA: TGTGCCTGGAGTTTGCCAGATACGCAGTATTTT.

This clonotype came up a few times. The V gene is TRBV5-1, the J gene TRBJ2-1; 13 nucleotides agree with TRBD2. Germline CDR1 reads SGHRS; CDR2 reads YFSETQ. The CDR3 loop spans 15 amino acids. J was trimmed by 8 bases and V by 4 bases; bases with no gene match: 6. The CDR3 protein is CASSQTSGGAYEQFF. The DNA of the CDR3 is TGCGCCAGCAGCCAAACTAGCGGGGGGGCCTATGAGCAGTTCTTC.

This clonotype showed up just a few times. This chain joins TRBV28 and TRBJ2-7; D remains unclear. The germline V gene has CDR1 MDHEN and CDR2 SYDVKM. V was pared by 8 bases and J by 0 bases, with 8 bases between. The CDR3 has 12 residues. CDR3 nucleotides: TGTGCCAGCTACGCAAGCTCCTACGAGCAGTACTTC. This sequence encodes CASYASSYEQYF. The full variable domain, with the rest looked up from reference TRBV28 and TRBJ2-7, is DVKVTQSSRYLVKRTGEKVFLECVQDMDHENMFWYRQDPGLGLRLIYFSYDVKMKEKGDIPEGYSVSREKKERFSLILESASTNQTSMYLCASYASSYEQYFGPGTRLTVT.